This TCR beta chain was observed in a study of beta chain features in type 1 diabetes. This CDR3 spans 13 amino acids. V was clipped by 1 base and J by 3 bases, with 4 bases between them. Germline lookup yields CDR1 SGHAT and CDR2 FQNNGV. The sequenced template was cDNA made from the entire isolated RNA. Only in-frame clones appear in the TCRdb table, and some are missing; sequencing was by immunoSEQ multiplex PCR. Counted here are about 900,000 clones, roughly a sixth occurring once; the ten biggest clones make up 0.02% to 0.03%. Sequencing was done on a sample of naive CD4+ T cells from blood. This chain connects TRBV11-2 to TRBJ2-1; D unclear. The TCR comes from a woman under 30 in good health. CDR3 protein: CASSLGDYNEQFF. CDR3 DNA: TGTGCCAGCAGCTTAGGGGACTACAATGAGCAGTTCTTC.